A single sample gave rise to the 31 T cell receptor beta chains below, sequenced in a study of blood T cells in healthy people across ages. The use of a sample-barcoded 5' primer and a J-beta primer mix characterized a second PCR of about 7 to 12 cycles. TCRdb re-called the 5' RACE reads through MiXCR, storing one row per CDR3 protein. Among 1.5 million to 2 million distinct CDR3 sequences, about 31% were seen once, and the ten largest hold 11%. Sequences were obtained from blood. Every receptor here comes from a woman aged 25-40 years in good health.

The chain combines TRBV11-2 with TRBJ2-7; 10 nucleotides agree with TRBD1. Germline assignment: CDR1 SGHAT and CDR2 FQNNGV. V gave up 0 bases and J gave up 5 bases; unmatched junction bases: 7. This CDR3 spans 16 amino acids. The CDR3 sequence: CASSLDRRTGGNEQYF. DNA of the CDR3: TGTGCCAGCAGCTTAGATAGGCGGACAGGGGGGAACGAGCAGTACTTC.

A word on this clonotype: This may be a read error, as it is one base from a much larger clone. The genes are TRBV7-9 and TRBJ2-5; D uncertain. CDR1 is SEHNR and CDR2 is FQNEAQ in the germline V gene (reference sequence). This CDR3 has 14 residues. The CDR3 region has the DNA TGTACCAGCAGCTTAACTGATACGGGAGAGACCCAGTACTTC. Amino acids: CTSSLTDTGETQYF.

V usage is TRBV5-1 and J usage is TRBJ1-1, with D unresolved. V lost 4 bases and J lost 11, with 18 bases in between. The CDR3 has 13 residues. Germline values: CDR1 SGHRS, CDR2 YFSETQ. CDR3 sequence: CASSNGGSVTAFF. As DNA, the CDR3 is TGCGCCAGCAGCAATGGAGGCTCCGTAACGGCTTTCTTT.

This clonotype came up a few times. The gene calls are TRBV4-1 and TRBJ2-3; D is possibly TRBD2 (6 bases). This CDR3 is built from 17 residues. V gave up 7 bases and J gave up 0 bases, with 20 bases separating them. The germline V gene encodes CDR1 MGHRA and CDR2 YSYEKL. The CDR3 sequence: CASNKAPGGVSTDTQYF. In DNA, the CDR3 is TGCGCCAGCAATAAGGCCCCTGGCGGGGTAAGCACAGATACGCAGTATTTT.

This clonotype appeared a single time. This chain uses TRBV6-1 with TRBJ2-1, with a weak D call TRBD1 (6 bases). The CDR3 runs to 13 residues. V lost 10 bases, J lost 5 bases, and 15 bases lay in between. The V gene's germline CDR1 is MNHNS and CDR2 SASEGT. This chain's CDR3 is CANHIGQNNEQFF. DNA for the CDR3: TGTGCCAACCACATTGGACAGAACAATGAGCAGTTCTTC.

The chain is built from TRBV9 and TRBJ2-2; the D gene is possibly TRBD1 (9 bases). The CDR3 covers 17 residues. In germline, CDR1 is SGDLS, CDR2 YYNGEE. The V end lost 4 bases, the J end lost 5 bases, and 21 bases lay between the germline ends. The CDR3 spells CASSRGGQGKLTGELFF. The CDR3, as DNA: TGTGCCAGCAGCCGGGGGGGACAGGGAAAACTTACCGGGGAGCTGTTTTTT. The full variable domain, with the rest looked up from reference TRBV9 and TRBJ2-2, is DSGVTQTPKHLITATGQRVTLRCSPRSGDLSVYWYQQSLDQGLQFLIQYYNGEERAKGNILERFSAQQFPDLHSELNLSSLELGDSALYFCASSRGGQGKLTGELFFGEGSRLTVL.

In this sample, this clonotype turned up many times. V and J are TRBV2 and TRBJ2-1, with no clear D. Germline V lookup: CDR1 SNHLY, CDR2 FYNNEI. CDR3 length equals 12 residues. V lost 4 bases to trimming and J lost 10 bases, with 11 bases between them. The CDR3 coding sequence is TGTGCCAGCAGTGGCCCAGGTAACGAGCAGTTCTTC. It translates to CASSGPGNEQFF.

V usage is TRBV9 and J usage is TRBJ2-3, with D possibly TRBD2 on 5 matching bases. This CDR3 spans 15 amino acids. V lost 0 bases and J lost 4, with 12 bases in between. From germline, CDR1 is SGDLS and CDR2 YYNGEE. The CDR3 here is CASSVEGERPDTQYF. CDR3 bases: TGTGCCAGCAGCGTAGAGGGCGAGCGGCCAGATACGCAGTATTTT.

This clonotype was picked up a small number of times. The CDR3 DNA follows: TGCAGTGCTAGACTCCTGGGTTACAATCTAAAAAAACTGTTTTTT. It specifies CSARLLGYNLKKLFF. The gene calls are TRBV20-1 and TRBJ1-4, with D unclear. V lost 2 bases, J lost 9 bases, and 19 bases lay in between. The CDR3 sequence is 15 residues long. Germline CDR1 reads DFQATT; CDR2 reads SNEGSKA (reference sequence).

In this sample, this clonotype turned up a few times. The rearrangement joins TRBV20-1 to TRBJ2-3; tentatively, D is TRBD1 (6 bases). The CDR3 has 14 amino acids. Trimming removed 6 bases from V and 0 bases from J, with 13 bases in between. The V gene's germline CDR1 is DFQATT and CDR2 SNEGSKA (reference sequence). CDR3 in DNA: TGCAGTGCCAGGGGCCCGCGGAGCACAGATACGCAGTATTTT. It codes for CSARGPRSTDTQYF.

This clonotype was seen more than once but under ten times. V and J are TRBV6-6 and TRBJ1-2, with D possibly being TRBD1 (5 bases). In germline, CDR1 is MNHNY, CDR2 SVGAGI (reference sequence). V was trimmed by 7 bases and J by 7 bases, leaving 13 bases between them. This CDR3 spans 12 amino acids. CDR3 bases: TGTGCCAGCACCCCCGGGGGAGGTGGCTACACCTTC. This encodes CASTPGGGGYTF.

This clonotype appeared many times. The chain is built from TRBV20-1 and TRBJ2-5, with 9 bases matching TRBD1. The CDR3 totals 14 residues. Losses at the gene ends were 3 bases for V and 4 bases for J; bases not matched to a gene: 6. Germline CDR1 is DFQATT and CDR2 is SNEGSKA (reference sequence). The CDR3 bases are TGCAGTGCTAGCCTAGGGACAGGGCGAGAGACCCAGTACTTC. Translated, it gives CSASLGTGRETQYF.

The genes are TRBV6-2 or TRBV6-3 and TRBJ2-7; 14 bases line up with TRBD2. CDR1 is MNHEY and CDR2 is SVGEGT in the germline V gene. V was clipped by 2 bases and J by 5 bases; unmatched bases: 8. CDR3 length equals 17 residues. CDR3 residues: CASSYHPWTSGRHEQYF. In nucleotides, the CDR3 is TGTGCCAGCAGTTACCACCCTTGGACTAGCGGGAGGCACGAGCAGTACTTC.

The CDR3, as DNA: TGTGCCAGCAGCTTGAACAGGAATCCTAACTATGGCTACACCTTC. Its translation: CASSLNRNPNYGYTF. The rearrangement joins TRBV7-8 to TRBJ1-2, with D possibly matching TRBD1 (5 bases). V was trimmed by 3 bases and J by 0 bases, leaving 11 bases between them. Looked up from germline, CDR1 is SGHVS and CDR2 is FQNEAQ. The CDR3 consists of 15 residues. The full variable domain, completed using reference TRBV7-8 and TRBJ1-2, is GAGVSQSPRYKVAKRGQDVALRCDPISGHVSLFWYQQALGQGPEFLTYFQNEAQLDKSGLPSDRFFAERPEGSVSTLKIQRTQQEDSAVYLCASSLNRNPNYGYTFGSGTRLTVV.

The CDR3 DNA sequence: TGTGCCAGCAGTGAACTGACCGGGACTCTTAATGAAAAACTGTTTTTT. Translation: CASSELTGTLNEKLFF. The V gene is TRBV6-1, the J gene TRBJ1-4; TRBD1 is a possible D gene (5 bases). Trimming cost V 2 bases and J 4 bases, with 14 bases left between them. Germline V CDR1 and CDR2: MNHNS, SASEGT. The CDR3 totals 16 residues.

This clonotype was seen a few times. V is TRBV20-1 and J is TRBJ1-5; TRBD1 is a possible D gene (6 bases). Trimming removed 4 bases from V and 5 bases from J, with 15 bases in between. Germline assignment: CDR1 DFQATT and CDR2 SNEGSKA (reference sequence). The CDR3 runs to 14 residues. The CDR3 DNA reads TGCAGTGCTACACAGGGTGGAGGGGATCAGCCCCAGCATTTT. This encodes CSATQGGGDQPQHF.

With regard to this clonotype: The junction shows a germline mismatch at one end, possibly a read error. V gene TRBV28 combines with J gene TRBJ1-2; 10 bases line up with TRBD1. Germline CDR1 and CDR2: MDHEN and SYDVKM. This CDR3 has 15 residues. CDR3 sequence reads: CVSSPPDRGDYGYTF. CDR3 nucleotides: TGTGTCAGCAGTCCCCCGGACAGGGGGGACTATGGCTACACCTTC.

Many counts were recorded for this clonotype. The chain links TRBV13 to TRBJ1-2, with TRBD1 as a possible D gene (5 bases). Per the germline V gene, CDR1 is PRHDT and CDR2 is FYEKMQ (reference sequence). The CDR3 sequence is 14 residues long. Trimming stripped 5 bases from V and 5 bases from J, with 15 bases between. CDR3 residues: CASSHSSGFYGYTF. In DNA, the CDR3 is TGTGCCAGCAGCCATTCTTCAGGGTTTTATGGCTACACCTTC.

This clonotype occurred a few times. The J gene is TRBJ2-7, the V gene TRBV6-5; no clear D gene. Judging by the DNA end, TRBJ2-5 fits better; the J call may be wrong. Germline-derived CDR1 and CDR2 are MNHEY and SVGAGI. The CDR3 covers 13 residues. CDR3 sequence reads: CASSYSNGETQYF. The CDR3 DNA reads TGTGCCAGCAGTTACTCGAACGGGGAGACCCAGTACTTC.

This rearrangement joins TRBV9 to TRBJ2-7, with D perhaps assigned TRBD1 or TRBD2 (5 bases each). The CDR3 contains 14 residues. V gave up 4 bases and J gave up 3 bases, with 14 bases separating them. Per germline, CDR1 SGDLS and CDR2 YYNGEE. DNA of the CDR3: TGTGCCAGCAGCCCTACAGGACGGGACTACGAGCAGTACTTC. It is translated as CASSPTGRDYEQYF.

V is TRBV20-1 and J is TRBJ1-1; D may be TRBD1 (6 bases). The V and J ends lost 0 bases and 5 bases respectively, with 16 bases between them. CDR1 DFQATT and CDR2 SNEGSKA come from the germline V gene (reference sequence). There are 15 residues in the CDR3. The CDR3 nucleotides are TGCAGTGCTAGAGATCGGGGGGGGCCGGGGACTGAAGCTTTCTTT. This sequence encodes CSARDRGGPGTEAFF.

V usage is TRBV7-9 and J usage is TRBJ2-7; 7 nucleotides line up with TRBD2. CDR1 is SEHNR and CDR2 is FQNEAQ in the germline V gene (reference sequence). The CDR3 spans 15 residues. V dropped 3 bases and J dropped 4; count of bases not matched to a gene: 9. CDR3 DNA sequence: TGTGCCAGCAGCTTTTCAACGGGGGGACTTTACGAGCAGTACTTC. The encoded protein is CASSFSTGGLYEQYF.

The chain combines TRBV7-7 with TRBJ2-5, with 8 bases lining up with TRBD2. Germline V gene sequence: CDR1 SSHAT, CDR2 FNYEAQ (reference sequence). Trimming removed 1 base from V and 4 bases from J; junction bases left unmatched: 8. The CDR3 is 16 residues long. The CDR3 protein is CASSLGIGRATETQYF. The CDR3 nucleotides read TGTGCCAGCAGCTTAGGGATCGGGAGGGCCACAGAGACCCAGTACTTC.

This rearrangement joins TRBV20-1 to TRBJ2-7; 8 positions agree with TRBD1. The V gene's germline CDR1 is DFQATT and CDR2 SNEGSKA (reference sequence). The ends lost 5 bases at V and 0 bases at J; junction bases unmatched: 15. The CDR3 runs to 17 residues. CDR3 sequence: CSAQKSVDRGFSYEQYF. CDR3 coding DNA: TGCAGTGCTCAAAAATCCGTCGACAGGGGCTTCTCCTACGAGCAGTACTTC.

The sample holds one count of this clonotype. The junction departs from germline at one end; a sequencing error may be responsible. The chain has TRBV7-7 and TRBJ2-1, with D possibly TRBD2 on 5 matching bases. Germline lookup yields CDR1 SSHAT and CDR2 FNYEAQ (reference sequence). The CDR3 extends over 14 amino acids. The CDR3 loop is CASSLAMSGTEQFF. In nucleotides, the CDR3 is TGTGCTAGCAGCTTAGCGATGTCGGGTACTGAGCAGTTCTTC.

This clonotype occurred a few times. This chain uses TRBV3-1 with TRBJ2-7; tentatively, D is TRBD2 (6 bases). The CDR3 loop spans 15 amino acids. Between the trimmed V and J ends, which lost 4 bases and 0 bases, there was a span of 13 bases. Germline V CDR1 and CDR2: LGHDT, YNNKEL (reference sequence). The CDR3 loop reads CASSPRPGGSYEQYF. In DNA, the CDR3 is TGTGCCAGCAGCCCTCGGCCCGGGGGCTCCTACGAGCAGTACTTC.

This clonotype was counted a few times. The chain carries TRBV11-2 and TRBJ1-6, with D tentatively TRBD1 (5 bases). V was pared by 0 bases and J by 7 bases, with 13 bases between. CDR1 is SGHAT and CDR2 is FQNNGV in the germline V gene. CDR3 length equals 16 residues. The CDR3 loop is CASSLESGRANSPLHF. DNA of the CDR3: TGTGCCAGCAGCTTAGAGTCTGGCAGGGCGAATTCACCCCTCCACTTT.

There are a few counts of this clonotype. The chain has TRBV5-1 and TRBJ2-7; TRBD2 is a possible D gene (6 bases). V was clipped by 0 bases and J by 0 bases, with 13 bases between them. The CDR3 length is 16 residues. Germline V CDR1 and CDR2: SGHRS, YFSETQ. The CDR3 reads CASSLETDGSSYEQYF. CDR3 DNA: TGCGCCAGCAGCTTGGAGACGGACGGGAGCTCCTACGAGCAGTACTTC. The full variable domain, rest sourced from reference TRBV5-1 and TRBJ2-7, is KAGVTQTPRYLIKTRGQQVTLSCSPISGHRSVSWYQQTPGQGLQFLFEYFSETQRNKGNFPGRFSGRQFSNSRSEMNVSTLELGDSALYLCASSLETDGSSYEQYFGPGTRLTVT.

This clonotype was counted once. J is TRBJ1-2 and V is TRBV28; D remains unclear. This CDR3 contains 13 residues. Germline V lookup: CDR1 MDHEN, CDR2 SYDVKM. V was cut by 4 bases and J by 6 bases, with 12 bases left in between. The CDR3: CASSYTSPHGYTF. The CDR3 nucleotides read TGTGCCAGCAGTTACACGTCACCGCATGGCTACACCTTC.

The gene calls are TRBV9 and TRBJ2-2; D is uncertain. CDR1 SGDLS and CDR2 YYNGEE come from the germline V gene. The ends were cut back, 4 bases at V and 7 bases at J, with 17 bases in the middle. The length of the CDR3 is 15 residues. The CDR3 sequence: CASSLIDDLFGELFF. CDR3 DNA sequence: TGTGCCAGCAGCCTTATCGATGACCTCTTCGGGGAGCTGTTTTTT.

The chain uses TRBV4-1 and TRBJ1-4; 7 positions match TRBD1. Germline V gene sequence: CDR1 MGHRA, CDR2 YSYEKL. V shed 1 base and J 4 bases; nucleotides not matched to a gene: 9. CDR3 length: 17 amino acids. The CDR3 here is CASSQGLTGQGNEKLFF. The CDR3 DNA follows: TGCGCCAGCAGCCAAGGGTTGACAGGGCAAGGTAATGAAAAACTGTTTTTT.